One sample yielded the 26 T cell receptor beta chains listed below, sequenced in a study of CD4 T cells in relation to SARS-CoV-2 and coronaviruses (TCRdb year 2021). Library preparation employed the immunoSEQ multiplex PCR assay. In TCRdb, the immuneACCESS table is reduced to in-frame sequences with V and J assigned. These tables do not hold every clone; where another copy was compared, an unresolved V gene accounts for under half, and the others remain unexplained. The sample has 28,000 or so clones on record, 70% to 80% of them singletons. The ten largest account for 15% to 20% of the sample. CD4+ T cells from unexposed donors were collected before the COVID-19 pandemic (2011-2018). Following 10 days of culture, the EasySep CD4+ T cell isolation kit was used to isolate CD4+ T cells. Antigens of these TCRs are unknown. Sequenced: CD4+ T cells from PBMCs, cultured in vitro. These TCRs come from a human donor in good health.

The chain has TRBV13 and TRBJ2-5; D not resolved. The germline V and J ends were trimmed by 5 bases and 5 bases, with 18 bases remaining between them. The CDR3 totals 15 residues. CDR1 is PRHDT and CDR2 is FYEKMQ in the germline V gene (reference sequence). This CDR3 is CASSPVGSGLETQYF. The CDR3 region has the DNA TGTGCCAGCAGCCCGGTGGGTTCGGGTTTGGAGACCCAGTACTTC.

The chain uses TRBV14 and TRBJ1-2; D gene unclear. CDR1 is SGHDN and CDR2 is FVKESK in the germline V gene. The CDR3 spans 14 residues. Trimming took off 0 bases at V and 3 bases at J, with 8 bases between the two ends. The CDR3 loop reads CASSQERPYYGYTF. Here the CDR3 DNA reads TGTGCCAGCAGCCAAGAGCGGCCGTACTATGGCTACACCTTC.

The V gene is TRBV11-2, the J gene TRBJ2-7, with 9 bases matching TRBD1. V was pared by 5 bases and J by 3 bases, with 5 bases of the junction left unmatched. The germline V gene encodes CDR1 SGHAT and CDR2 FQNNGV. The CDR3 is made up of 14 amino acids. This chain's CDR3 is CASSPLTGGYEQYF. CDR3 nucleotide sequence: TGTGCCAGCAGCCCGCTGACAGGGGGCTACGAGCAGTACTTC.

This clone has just a few counts. The gene calls are TRBV7-2 and TRBJ1-3; D ambiguous. The CDR3 has 17 amino acids. In germline, CDR1 is SGHTA, CDR2 FQGNSA. Trimming removed 1 base at V and 0 bases at J, with 13 bases between. The CDR3 DNA sequence: TGTGCCAGCAGCTTAGATGTGGGGTCCAACTCTGGAAACACCATATATTTT. Encoded protein: CASSLDVGSNSGNTIYF. The full variable domain, completed using reference TRBV7-2 and TRBJ1-3, is GAGVSQSPSNKVTEKGKDVELRCDPISGHTALYWYRQSLGQGLEFLIYFQGNSAPDKSGLPSDRFSAERTGGSVSTLTIQRTQQEDSAVYLCASSLDVGSNSGNTIYFGEGSWLTVV.

The rearrangement joins TRBV30 to TRBJ1-5, with TRBD1 identical over 10 bases. Germline CDR1 reads GTSNPN; CDR2 reads SVGIG (reference sequence). The CDR3 is 15 amino acids. Germline trimming cut 1 base from V and 2 bases from J; bases unmatched to any gene: 2. The CDR3 sequence: CAWSADRGGNQPQHF. The CDR3 nucleotides are TGTGCCTGGAGTGCGGACAGGGGGGGCAATCAGCCCCAGCATTTT.

V usage is TRBV3-1 (or the pseudogene TRBV3-2) and J usage is TRBJ2-3, with TRBD2 as a possible D gene (6 bases). V lost 0 bases and J 0 bases, leaving 28 bases between the germline ends. The CDR3 has 22 amino acids. Germline V gene sequence: CDR1 LGHDT, CDR2 YNNKEL (reference sequence). The CDR3 loop is CASSQDPGPILLRDFSTDTQYF. In DNA form, the CDR3 reads TGTGCCAGCAGCCAAGATCCAGGGCCAATATTACTCCGGGACTTTAGCACAGATACGCAGTATTTT.

The chain recombines TRBV18 with TRBJ2-5, with TRBD2 identical over 9 bases. V shed 6 bases and J 5 bases; nucleotides not matched to a gene: 7. The CDR3 runs 14 residues. Germline values: CDR1 KGHSH, CDR2 LQKENI. CDR3 DNA: TGTGCCAGCTCTAGACGCGGGGGGGACGAGACCCAGTACTTC. Its protein product is CASSRRGGDETQYF.

J is TRBJ2-7 and V is TRBV19; tentative D call: TRBD2 (5 bases). V was trimmed by 4 bases and J by 0 bases, leaving 16 bases between them. The CDR3 totals 16 residues. Germline CDR1 LNHDA, CDR2 SQIVND (reference sequence). The CDR3 here is CASSNPDGLGSYEQYF. CDR3 nucleotides: TGTGCCAGTAGTAATCCCGACGGACTCGGCTCCTACGAGCAGTACTTC.

The V gene is TRBV27, the J gene TRBJ2-2; 7 bases are shared with TRBD2. The CDR3 loop spans 15 amino acids. The trim removed 6 bases at V and 0 bases at J, leaving 4 bases unmatched. Germline V gene sequence: CDR1 MNHEY, CDR2 SMNVEV (reference sequence). The CDR3 DNA follows: TGTGCCAGCAGAGGAAGCGGGGCGAACACCGGGGAGCTGTTTTTT. It yields the protein CASRGSGANTGELFF.

Points on this clone: The conserved final phenylalanine or tryptophan is absent from the CDR3, which likely points to a read error. Because the CDR3's place on the DNA is in doubt, the DNA is left out and the CDR3 is given as listed by TCRdb. The rearrangement links TRBV21-1 to TRBJ1-1; the listed D gene, TRBD1, was not tested against the DNA. TRBV21-1 is a recognized pseudogene. The CDR3 comprises 10 residues, both ends counted. CDR3 amino acids: CASSKAGPIL.

The chain joins TRBV10-1 to TRBJ1-1, with D unclear. Trimming removed 4 bases from V and 6 bases from J, with 12 bases in between. The CDR3 totals 13 residues. The germline V gene has CDR1 WNHNN and CDR2 SYGVQD (reference sequence). CDR3 loop: CASSGSHAAEAFF. The CDR3 DNA reads TGCGCCAGCAGTGGGTCCCATGCCGCTGAAGCTTTCTTT.

The chain uses TRBV29-1 and TRBJ2-7; D gene uncertain. The CDR3 contains 12 residues. The germline CDR1 and CDR2 sequences are SQVTM and ANQGSEA. V gave up 6 bases and J gave up 4 bases, with 13 bases separating them. The CDR3 sequence: CSVSLGRYEQYF. The CDR3 DNA reads TGCAGCGTATCTCTAGGACGGTACGAGCAGTACTTC.

The rearrangement uses TRBV3-1 (or the pseudogene TRBV3-2) and TRBJ1-2; D is undetermined. CDR3 length: 16 residues. Trimming left V 6 bases short and J 3 bases short, with 20 bases between. Per germline, CDR1 LGHDT and CDR2 YNNKEL (reference sequence). CDR3 sequence reads: CASRLRPGPPYYGYTF. CDR3 DNA sequence: TGTGCCAGCAGGCTTAGACCCGGGCCTCCATACTATGGCTACACCTTC.

The chain employs TRBV5-4 and TRBJ2-5, with 11 bases that match TRBD2. V trimming: 1 base; J trimming: 2 bases; junction bases outside the gene matches: 7. This CDR3 comprises 17 residues. Germline values: CDR1 SGHNT, CDR2 YYREEE (reference sequence). CDR3 in DNA: TGTGCCAGCAGCTTGCTCCCCCTAGCGGGGGGACAAGAGACCCAGTACTTC. This codes for CASSLLPLAGGQETQYF.

The V and J genes are TRBV5-1 and TRBJ1-1; TRBD1 agrees at 7 bases. J was trimmed by 0 bases and V by 5 bases; bases with no gene match: 4. CDR1 is SGHRS and CDR2 is YFSETQ in the germline V gene. The CDR3 length is 14 residues. The CDR3 coding sequence is TGCGCCAGCAGAAGACAGGGTATGAACACTGAAGCTTTCTTT. It codes for CASRRQGMNTEAFF.

The gene calls are TRBV29-1 and TRBJ2-1, with a weak D call TRBD2 (7 bases). With 4 bases removed from V and 4 bases from J, the gap between germline ends came to 14 bases. CDR1 and CDR2 from the germline V gene are SQVTM and ANQGSEA. The CDR3 sequence is 14 residues long. The CDR3: CSVAGGQGYNEQFF. In DNA form, the CDR3 reads TGCAGCGTTGCGGGGGGACAAGGATACAATGAGCAGTTCTTC.

V and J are TRBV2 and TRBJ2-1; D is ambiguous. This CDR3 is 11 amino acids long. Per germline, CDR1 SNHLY and CDR2 FYNNEI. Trimming took off 7 bases at V and 2 bases at J, with 3 bases between the two ends. Here the CDR3 reads CASTTYNEQFF. The CDR3 DNA sequence: TGTGCCAGCACAACCTACAATGAGCAGTTCTTC.

This clone was observed a handful of times. This chain links TRBV6-5 with TRBJ2-1, with 11 bases lining up with TRBD2. Per the germline V gene, CDR1 is MNHEY and CDR2 is SVGAGI. Trimming at V came to 0 bases and at J to 8 bases, leaving 6 bases not matched to a gene. The CDR3 is 16 amino acids. The CDR3: CASSYSGTSGRHEQFF. The CDR3 nucleotides read TGTGCCAGCAGTTACTCGGGAACTAGCGGGAGACATGAGCAGTTCTTC.

DNA of the CDR3: TGCAGTGCTAGTGGTGTAGGACTCCGAGGGGAGCAGTTCTTC. Amino acid sequence: CSASGVGLRGEQFF. The V gene is TRBV20-1, the J gene TRBJ2-1, with a tentative D call TRBD2 (5 bases). Per the germline V gene, CDR1 is DFQATT and CDR2 is SNEGSKA (reference sequence). V was pared by 3 bases and J by 10 bases, with 19 bases between. The CDR3 covers 14 residues.

The chain joins TRBV18 to TRBJ1-3; D not resolved. The germline V gene encodes CDR1 KGHSH and CDR2 LQKENI. Trimming shortened V by 0 bases and J by 4 bases, and 7 bases separated the two germline ends. CDR3 length equals 14 residues. CDR3 DNA: TGTGCCAGCTCACCACCAAGCACCGGAAACACCATATATTTT. Its translation is CASSPPSTGNTIYF.

CDR3 in DNA: TGTGCCAGTAGCCCCCGGCACTTCGCCTCCTACGAGCAGTACTTC. Amino acid sequence: CASSPRHFASYEQYF. The V gene is TRBV19, the J gene TRBJ2-7; D remains unclear. There are 15 residues in the CDR3. Germline CDR1 and CDR2: LNHDA and SQIVND (reference sequence). With 6 bases removed from V and 0 bases from J, the gap between germline ends came to 15 bases.

CDR3 nucleotides: TGTGCCAGCAGCTTCTTCGGGACCCAGTACTTC. Residues: CASSFFGTQYF. V usage is TRBV5-4 and J usage is TRBJ2-5; D gene ambiguous. Trimming removed 2 bases from V and 7 bases from J, with 6 bases in between. CDR3 size: 11 residues. The germline CDR1 and CDR2 sequences are SGHNT and YYREEE (reference sequence).

This clone was counted only a few times. This chain connects TRBV7-9 to TRBJ1-1; 7 bases line up with TRBD1. Unmatched junction bases numbered 5, after V lost 4 bases and J lost 0 bases. This CDR3 has 15 residues. From germline, CDR1 is SEHNR and CDR2 FQNEAQ (reference sequence). This chain's CDR3 is CASSSGGTVNTEAFF. The CDR3 bases are TGTGCCAGCAGCTCTGGGGGGACAGTGAACACTGAAGCTTTCTTT.

The CDR3 DNA reads as TGCAGTGCTAGTGGCCGGGACTATAATCAAGAGACCCAGTACTTC. Protein: CSASGRDYNQETQYF. The rearrangement uses TRBV20-1 and TRBJ2-5, with 7 bases that match TRBD2. V dropped 3 bases and J dropped 2; count of bases not matched to a gene: 9. Germline-derived CDR1 and CDR2 are DFQATT and SNEGSKA (reference sequence). The CDR3 is made up of 15 amino acids.

The chain is built from TRBV3-1 (or the pseudogene TRBV3-2) and TRBJ2-5; possibly TRBD1 for D (6 bases). The ends were cut back, 8 bases at V and 4 bases at J, with 14 bases in the middle. Per germline, CDR1 LGHDT and CDR2 YNNKEL (reference sequence). The CDR3 is 13 residues long. The DNA of the CDR3 is TGTGCCAGCCAGGCCTGGGGGCGAGAGACCCAGTACTTC. Protein sequence: CASQAWGRETQYF.

The CDR3 DNA follows: TGTGCCAGCAGTTACTCCTTGATAAGGACTTCCTACAATGAGCAGTTCTTC. Amino acid sequence: CASSYSLIRTSYNEQFF. The rearrangement joins TRBV6-2 or TRBV6-3 to TRBJ2-1, with D possibly being TRBD2 (5 bases). This CDR3 contains 17 residues. Deletions cut 0 bases from V and 1 base from J, with 13 bases between. Germline CDR1 is MNHEY and CDR2 is SVGEGT.